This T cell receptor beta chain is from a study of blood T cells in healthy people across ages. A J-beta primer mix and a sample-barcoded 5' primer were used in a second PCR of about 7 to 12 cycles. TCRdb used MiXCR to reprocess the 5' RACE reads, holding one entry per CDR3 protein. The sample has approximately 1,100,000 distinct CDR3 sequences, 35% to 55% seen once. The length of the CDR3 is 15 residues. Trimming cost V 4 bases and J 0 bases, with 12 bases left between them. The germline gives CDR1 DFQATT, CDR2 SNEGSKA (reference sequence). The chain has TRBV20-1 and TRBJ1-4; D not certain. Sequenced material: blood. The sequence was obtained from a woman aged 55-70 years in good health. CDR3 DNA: TGCAGTGCTAAAGTGGCAGCTGCAACTAATGAAAAACTGTTTTTT. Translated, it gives CSAKVAAATNEKLFF.